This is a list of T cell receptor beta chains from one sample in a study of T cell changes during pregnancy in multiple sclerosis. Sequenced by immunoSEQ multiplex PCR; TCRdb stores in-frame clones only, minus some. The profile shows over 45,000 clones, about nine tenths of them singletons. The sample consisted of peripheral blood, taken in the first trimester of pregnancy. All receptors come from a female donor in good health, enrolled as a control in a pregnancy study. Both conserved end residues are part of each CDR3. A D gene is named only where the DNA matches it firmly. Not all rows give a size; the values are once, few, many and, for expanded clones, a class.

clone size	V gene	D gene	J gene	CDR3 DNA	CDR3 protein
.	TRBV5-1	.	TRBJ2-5	TGCGCCAGCAGCTTTCGGGGGGCACGGGGAGAGACCCAGTACTTC	CASSFRGARGETQYF
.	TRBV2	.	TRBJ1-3	TGTGCCAGGACCCGACAATCGGAAAACACCATATATTTT	CARTRQSENTIYF
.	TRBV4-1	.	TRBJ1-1	TGCGCCAGCAGCCAAGATTTACAGGGGAACACTGAAGCTTTCTTT	CASSQDLQGNTEAFF
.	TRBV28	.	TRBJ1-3	TGTGCCAGCAGCCTTCCCCCCTTGACAGGTCCTCTTGCTGGAAACACCATATATTTT	CASSLPPLTGPLAGNTIYF
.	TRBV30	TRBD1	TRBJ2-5	TGTGCCTGGACGGGGACAGGACTGAAGACCCAGTACTTC	CAWTGTGLKTQYF
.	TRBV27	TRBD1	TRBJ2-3	TGTGCCAGCAGACATAGGACAGGTTGGGGGGATACGCAGTATTTT	CASRHRTGWGDTQYF
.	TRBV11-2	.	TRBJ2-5	TGTGCCAGCAGTCGCCTAGGAGGTACCCAAGAGACCCAGTACTTC	CASSRLGGTQETQYF
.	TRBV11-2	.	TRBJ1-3	TGTGCCAGCAGCCCCCGACACCTCTCTGGAAACACCATATATTTT	CASSPRHLSGNTIYF
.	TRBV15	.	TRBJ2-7	TGTGCCACCAGCGAGGAGAACAGGGCACACTACGAGCAGTACTTC	CATSEENRAHYEQYF
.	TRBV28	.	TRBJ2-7	TGTGCCAGCAGTTCACCAACGGATAACAGCGGTCTCCCCTACGAGCAGTACTTC	CASSSPTDNSGLPYEQYF
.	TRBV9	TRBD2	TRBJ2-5	TGTGCCAGCAGCGTAGCGGCTAGCGGGGGCCAAGAGACCCAGTACTTC	CASSVAASGGQETQYF
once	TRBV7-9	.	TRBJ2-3	TGTGCCAGCTTCAGGAGCACAGATACGCAGTATTTT	CASFRSTDTQYF
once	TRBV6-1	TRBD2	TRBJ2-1	TGTGCCAGCAGTGGTAGCGGGAGCTACACTGAGCAGTTCTTC	CASSGSGSYTEQFF
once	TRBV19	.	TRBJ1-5	TGTGCCAGTAGTATCGGGATCTCCGGTCAGCCCCAGCATTTT	CASSIGISGQPQHF
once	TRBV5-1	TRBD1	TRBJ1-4	TGCGCCAGCAGCCCATGGACAGGGGGAACTAATGAAAAACTGTTTTTT	CASSPWTGGTNEKLFF
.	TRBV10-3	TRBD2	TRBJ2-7	TGTGCCAGTGGGGTAGCGGGAGTGGTGCAGTACTTC	CASGVAGVVQYF
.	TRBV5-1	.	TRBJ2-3	TGCGCCAGCAGCTTGGACCCCAGAGATACGCAGTATTTT	CASSLDPRDTQYF
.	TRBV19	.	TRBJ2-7	TGTGCCAGTAGTATAACAGGAACGAGCGAGCAGTACTTC	CASSITGTSEQYF
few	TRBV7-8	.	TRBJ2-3	TGTGCCAGCAGCTTAGCACCTAGATTTGGCACAGATACGCAGTATTTT	CASSLAPRFGTDTQYF
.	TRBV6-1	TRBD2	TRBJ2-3	TGTGCCAGCCGACTAGCGGGGGGGAGCGCTACGCAGTATTTT	CASRLAGGSATQYF
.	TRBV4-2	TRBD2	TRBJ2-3	TGTGCCAGCAGCCAAGACAGCGGGAGTGGCACAGATACGCAGTATTTT	CASSQDSGSGTDTQYF
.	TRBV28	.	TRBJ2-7	TGTGCCAGCACCAAAATCCCCAGGGACTCCGAGCAGTACTTC	CASTKIPRDSEQYF
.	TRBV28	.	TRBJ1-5	TGTGCCAGCAGTTTACAGAATCAGCCCCAGCATTTT	CASSLQNQPQHF
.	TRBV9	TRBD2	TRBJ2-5	TGTGCCAGCAGCGTGGGGGGACTAGCGGGGGGAGGGCAAGAGACCCAGTACTTC	CASSVGGLAGGGQETQYF
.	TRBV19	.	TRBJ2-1	TGTGCCAGTAGCAGCGGTTCGATCTACAATGAGCAGTTCTTC	CASSSGSIYNEQFF
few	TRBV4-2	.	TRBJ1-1	TGTGCCAGCAGCCAAGCTTCCACTGAAGCTTTCTTT	CASSQASTEAFF
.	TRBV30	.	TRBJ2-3	TGTGCCTGGGCCGTGGGCAGCTCGGTTGGTGGTACGCAGTATTTT	CAWAVGSSVGGTQYF
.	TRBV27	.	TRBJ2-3	TGTGCCAGCAGTTTATCCGTCCGAGTGGGAGCGGCGGATACGCAGTATTTT	CASSLSVRVGAADTQYF